This T cell receptor beta chain was captured by sequencing in a study of T cells in Graves' hyperthyroidism and ophthalmopathy. Study in general: Peripheral blood specimens were obtained at initial diagnosis, prior to any treatment.

Study results and caveats: Appearing also in blood were most of the thyroid clonotypes expanded above 0.001.

Per germline, CDR1 MNHEY and CDR2 SMNVEV (reference sequence). Trimming cost V 0 bases and J 6 bases, with 17 bases left between them. The CDR3 contains 16 residues. This clonotype showed up many times. Its antigen is still unknown. Stable hyperthyroidism: no ophthalmopathy progression over 18 months of follow-up. Source material for PBMCs was about 10 ml fresh peripheral blood. RNA transcripts gave rise to amplified TCR beta CDR3 regions. The study used the HTBI primer set for a first-round RT-PCR of the TCR CDR3. Each CDR3 protein gets one entry after TCRdb re-called the multiplex PCR reads with MiXCR. This table has around 350,000 distinct CDR3 sequences, approximately 19% appearing once.

This sequence joins TRBV27 and TRBJ1-1, with D uncertain. The source of this sequence is a woman in her late teens or twenties with Graves' hyperthyroidism. The sequenced sample was blood. This CDR3 reads CASSLSSDPSKAEAFF. DNA for the CDR3: TGTGCCAGCAGTTTATCCTCCGACCCATCTAAGGCTGAAGCTTTCTTT.